This T cell receptor beta chain is from a study of post-analysis software for immune sequencing data. Study details: Recorded disease courses covered relapsing-remitting, secondary progressive and progressive-relapsing multiple sclerosis. Some patients had no subtype annotation.

The CDR3 contains 13 residues. Germline assignment: CDR1 DFQATT and CDR2 SNEGSKA (reference sequence). The ends were cut back, 5 bases at V and 2 bases at J, with 12 bases in the middle. Tagging with unique molecular identifiers was a feature of the TCR beta cDNA libraries. Input of roughly 0.95 to 11 million T cells yielded some 500,000 cDNA molecules. From the PCR reads, TCRdb called clonotypes with MiXCR, one entry per CDR3 protein. The sample yields fewer than 900,000 distinct CDR3 sequences, about half seen once. A few counts support this clonotype. Its antigen is unknown. Whole-study results and caveats: Among multiple sclerosis patients, normalized Chao1 diversity was significantly below that of controls. Higher frequency in patients than in controls was seen for five TRBV segments, with TRBV5-6, TRBV5-1 and TRBV20-1 among them.

Input material: blood. This chain links TRBV20-1 with TRBJ2-5; D not resolved. This clonotype was obtained from a girl between 10 and 17 years old with multiple sclerosis. The chain's CDR3 is CSAPTEFQETQYF. The CDR3 DNA sequence: TGCAGTGCTCCTACAGAATTTCAAGAGACCCAGTACTTC.